The next 8 T cell receptor beta chains were all read from a single sample in a study of shared clonotypes between healthy human individuals. The table came from immunoSEQ multiplex PCR; TCRdb's copy has only in-frame clones and leaves some out. The sample includes 1 million to 1.3 million clones, about four fifths of them seen just once. Sequenced material: memory CD4+ T cells from PBMCs. The subset is: CD45RA-negative fraction. Receptors originate from a man aged 18-30 years in good health. Some clones in this sample may be carry-over from other donors' samples.

Only one count was recorded for this clone. The genes are TRBV2 and TRBJ1-1; a weak D match, TRBD1 (6 bases). The germline V gene encodes CDR1 SNHLY and CDR2 FYNNEI. V was shortened by 8 bases and J by 3 bases, with 13 bases between the two germline ends. The CDR3 totals 13 residues. The CDR3 bases are TGTGCCAGCTACAGGGAGGTAGACACTGAAGCTTTCTTT. It translates to CASYREVDTEAFF.

This clone was seen at least ten times. The chain has TRBV5-1 and TRBJ1-1; 7 nucleotides line up with TRBD1. The CDR3 is made up of 15 amino acids. The J segment lost 4 bases and the V segment lost 4 bases, leaving 10 bases of the junction unmatched. CDR1 and CDR2 from the germline V gene are SGHRS and YFSETQ. The CDR3 sequence is CASSPRDSGSTEAFF. CDR3 DNA: TGCGCCAGCAGCCCTAGGGACAGCGGAAGCACTGAAGCTTTCTTT. Using reference TRBV5-1 and TRBJ1-1 for the parts outside the CDR3, the full variable domain is KAGVTQTPRYLIKTRGQQVTLSCSPISGHRSVSWYQQTPGQGLQFLFEYFSETQRNKGNFPGRFSGRQFSNSRSEMNVSTLELGDSALYLCASSPRDSGSTEAFFGQGTRLTVV.

This clone was observed once. The chain employs TRBV27 and TRBJ2-3; D remains unclear. Between the trimmed V and J ends, which lost 2 bases and 14 bases, there was a span of 11 bases. The length of the CDR3 is 11 residues. Looked up from germline, CDR1 is MNHEY and CDR2 is SMNVEV (reference sequence). In nucleotides, the CDR3 is TGTGCCAGCAGTTTAGCCGCGACGTGGTATTTT. Encoded protein: CASSLAATWYF.

Concerning this clone itself: Compared with germline, one end of the junction differs, possibly owing to a read error. This chain joins TRBV12-5 and TRBJ2-7; D is perhaps TRBD2 (6 bases). The germline CDR1 and CDR2 sequences are LGHNT and FRNRAP. This CDR3 spans 9 amino acids. The CDR3 protein is CASGWTTPF. The CDR3 DNA is TGTGCTAGTGGTTGGACTACCCCGTTC.

V and J are TRBV5-4 and TRBJ2-5, with TRBD2 matching 9 bases. CDR1 is SGHNT, CDR2 YYREEE, per germline (reference sequence). Trimming at V came to 4 bases and at J to 2 bases, leaving 6 bases not matched to a gene. The CDR3 length is 15 residues. The CDR3 nucleotides are TGTGCCAGCAGCCAGGGACTAGCTAATCAAGAGACCCAGTACTTC. This codes for CASSQGLANQETQYF.

This clone was detected ten times or more. The chain links TRBV7-9 to TRBJ2-1; D gene uncertain. Trimming left V 1 base short and J 6 bases short, with 16 bases between. The V gene's germline CDR1 is SEHNR and CDR2 FQNEAQ (reference sequence). The length of the CDR3 is 16 residues. Written as DNA, the CDR3 is TGTGCCAGCAGCTTAGGGTCAGCGCCAGGTGGCAATGAGCAGTTCTTC. Encoded protein: CASSLGSAPGGNEQFF.

This clone was seen only a few times. The V and J genes are TRBV18 and TRBJ2-1; TRBD2 aligns across 13 bases. The CDR3 extends over 17 amino acids. J was trimmed by 9 bases and V by 2 bases; bases with no gene match: 10. In germline, CDR1 is KGHSH, CDR2 LQKENI. CDR3 coding DNA: TGTGCCAGCTCACCAAGGTCGGGACTAGCGGGATCGGGTGAGCAGTTCTTC. Protein: CASSPRSGLAGSGEQFF.

The genes are TRBV2 and TRBJ1-5; tentatively, D is TRBD1 (6 bases). The V gene's germline CDR1 is SNHLY and CDR2 FYNNEI. The ends were cut back, 6 bases at V and 5 bases at J, with 17 bases in the middle. The CDR3 has 15 amino acids. The CDR3 DNA reads TGTGCCAGCAGACGGGCCGGGGGCGAGTATCAGCCCCAGCATTTT. This encodes CASRRAGGEYQPQHF.